The TCR beta chain described here comes from a study of prognosis after radiotherapy for stage I lung cancer. Study in general: Considered medically inoperable were all of the patients with non-small cell lung cancer.

Patients were all node-negative on CT and PET/CT, lacking prior chemotherapy, radiotherapy or other malignancies. CDR1 is GTSNPN and CDR2 is SVGIG in the germline V gene (reference sequence). This CDR3 is 12 amino acids long. Trimming stripped 1 base from V and 6 bases from J, with 4 bases between. Amplification of TCR beta CDR3 from genomic DNA used two-round multiplex PCR. It was primers specific to each TRBV and TRBJ gene that first-round PCR used. TCRdb processed the multiplex PCR reads anew with MiXCR; each CDR3 protein has one entry. The sample lists approximately 23,000 distinct CDR3 sequences, around 37% occurring once.

The sample here was PBMCs, taken before or after stereotactic body radiation therapy (not recorded which). The clonotype was recovered from a donor of 50 years or more with non-small cell lung cancer. J is TRBJ1-6 and V is TRBV30; D call uncertain. CDR3 coding DNA: TGTGCCTGGAGTGGCTTTAATTCACCCCTCCACTTT. Protein product: CAWSGFNSPLHF.